This TCR beta chain was obtained from a study of T cell responses to AZD1222 COVID-19 vaccine (dated by TCRdb to the early 2020s). About the study as a whole: Because spike-specific TCR depth and breadth did not differ between the two schedules, AZD1222 recipients who got a second dose at roughly 4 weeks were pooled with those who got a second dose at roughly 12 weeks. A total of 233 trial participants underwent TCR sequencing, of whom 200 to 220 had received two doses of AZD1222 and about 25 had received two doses of the MenACWY control vaccine. Enrollment into the trials was organized by age into subgroups of 18-55, 56-69 and 70-plus years, and those subgroups contained approximately 160, 26 and 62 TCR-sequenced participants, respectively. Beyond this particular receptor, the publication reports: Vaccine-associated CD4 TCRs spanned the whole spike protein, with dominant responses in regions 160-218 and 743-854. Participants were mostly white British, with more females than males. The authors suggested clonal diversity may have been underestimated. Conclusions about previously exposed vaccinees are limited because only six or seven AZD1222 recipients were SARS-CoV-2 seropositive at baseline. Because no day 14 peak-response samples were available, repertoires were characterized only after the peak T cell response. Spike-specific TCR breadth and depth rose significantly after two AZD1222 doses compared with day 0 and with MenACWY recipients. Epitopes outside the regions mutated in the B.1.351 and B.1.1.7 variants were reportedly recognized by nearly half of the unique spike-specific TCRs. The 56-69-year group was small, and its depth increase did not reach significance, likely because of low power.

As for this clone: Its antigen is not yet known. No much larger clonotype is one base removed from it; base qualities were not supplied.

The CDR3 regions of human TCRbeta chains were analyzed by immunosequencing. The study's processing was this. TCRs in the repertoires were matched against a reference library of SARS-CoV-2-specific TCRs that had been generated with the MIRA antigen-specificity platform. Breadth was defined as the fraction of unique TCRs that were SARS-CoV-2-associated. Depth was defined as the fraction of total T cells that were SARS-CoV-2-associated. Each spike-specific TCR was assigned to its reactive spike region and to a CD4 or CD8 class using the MIRA data. Log10-transformed breadth and depth values were compared by one-way ANOVA with Sidak's multiple comparisons tests. The table comes from immuneACCESS by way of TCRdb, which keeps in-frame sequences with V and J called. Part of the clones is missing from these tables; in studies checked, under half for an unresolved V gene and the rest for unknown reasons. V, J and clone size are those of that table, while D and trimming were read from the DNA. In all, the sample holds some 100,000 clones, and around 90% of those were seen once. The leading ten clones occupy around 15% of the sample.

The time point label of this sample denotes: baseline before first vaccination. Vaccinee samples came from UK trials COV001 and COV002, including a single-blind randomized controlled phase 2/3 trial of AZD1222 (ChAdOx1 nCoV-19) in healthy adults. For TCRbeta chain sequencing, PBMC samples from trial participants were taken at day 0 and at day 28 after the second dose. Spanning cysteine to phenylalanine, the CDR3 consists of 16 amino acids. The retained sequence is limited to the CDR3, 48 bases, with the frame set at the first base. The CDR1 and CDR2 encoded by the germline V gene (reference sequence) are SGHNT and YYREEE. The junction shows trimming of 0 bases on V and 6 bases on J, plus 18 bases between the germline ends.

The chain links TRBV5-4 with TRBJ1-2, with the identity of the D gene unclear. The sequence derives from an adult in good health. Sequenced here: peripheral blood, sampled on day 0 of AZD1222 vaccination. The DNA sequence is TGTGCCAGCAGCTTGGGCCCTACCGGGAGCCTTGATGGCTACACCTTC. Translated, it gives CASSLGPTGSLDGYTF.